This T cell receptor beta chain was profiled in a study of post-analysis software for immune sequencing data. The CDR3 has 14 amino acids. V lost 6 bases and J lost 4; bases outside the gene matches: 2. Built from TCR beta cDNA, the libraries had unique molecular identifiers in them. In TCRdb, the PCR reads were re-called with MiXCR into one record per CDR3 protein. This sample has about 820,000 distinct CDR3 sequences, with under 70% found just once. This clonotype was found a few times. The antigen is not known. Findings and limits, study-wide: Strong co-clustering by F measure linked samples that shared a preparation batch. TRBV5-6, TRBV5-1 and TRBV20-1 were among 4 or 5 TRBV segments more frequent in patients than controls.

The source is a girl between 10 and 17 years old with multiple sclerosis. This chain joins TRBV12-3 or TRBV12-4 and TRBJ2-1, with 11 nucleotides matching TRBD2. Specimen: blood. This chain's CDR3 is CASSPSGRYNEQFF. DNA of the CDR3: TGTGCCAGCAGCCCTAGCGGGAGGTACAATGAGCAGTTCTTC.